A selection of T cell receptor beta chains follows, all from one sample in a study of post-analysis software for immune sequencing data. MiXCR, run by TCRdb on the PCR reads, gives a single entry per CDR3 protein. Of roughly 620,000 distinct CDR3 sequences listed, roughly 45% are singletons. Specimen: blood. The receptors originated from a girl under 18 with multiple sclerosis. The CDR3 runs from the conserved cysteine through the conserved F or W.

j_gene: TRBJ1-2
v_gene: TRBV7-9
CDR3aa: CASTLGQSSSLYGYTF

j_gene: TRBJ1-2
v_gene: TRBV12-3/TRBV12-4
CDR3aa: CASSPRQGWNYGYTF

j_gene: TRBJ2-5
v_gene: TRBV12-3/TRBV12-4
CDR3aa: CASSSGQGTETQYF

j_gene: TRBJ2-1
v_gene: TRBV20-1
CDR3aa: CSAKPLAGAYNEQFF

j_gene: TRBJ2-7
v_gene: TRBV20-1
CDR3aa: CSARAPQGPTYEQYF

j_gene: TRBJ2-5
v_gene: TRBV5-1
CDR3aa: CASSGTSGGETQYF

j_gene: -
v_gene: TRBV24-1
CDR3aa: CATSESGARDEQYF

j_gene: TRBJ2-7
v_gene: TRBV12-3/TRBV12-4
CDR3aa: CAILLAGYEQYF

j_gene: TRBJ2-3
v_gene: TRBV10-3
CDR3aa: CAISHSPLAGDTDTQYF

j_gene: TRBJ2-5
v_gene: TRBV10-3
CDR3aa: CAISEETGGEQETQYF

j_gene: TRBJ1-1
v_gene: TRBV7-9
CDR3aa: CASSYRTDMNTEAFF

j_gene: TRBJ2-1
v_gene: TRBV6-1
CDR3aa: CASSPRDRGIGGVGGPQFF

j_gene: TRBJ2-5
v_gene: TRBV7-2
CDR3aa: CASSRRGDYRGTQYF

j_gene: TRBJ2-6
v_gene: TRBV7-3
CDR3aa: CASSLTGTSSGANVLTF

j_gene: TRBJ1-5
v_gene: TRBV12-3/TRBV12-4
CDR3aa: CASSLEGQLNQPQHF

j_gene: TRBJ2-5
v_gene: TRBV15
CDR3aa: CATSRDGQETQYF

j_gene: TRBJ2-5
v_gene: TRBV12-3/TRBV12-4
CDR3aa: CASSLGASDYQETQYF

j_gene: TRBJ2-1
v_gene: TRBV5-1
CDR3aa: CATQSGLDNEQFF

j_gene: TRBJ1-2
v_gene: TRBV20-1
CDR3aa: CSARDLNSGVGDYGYTF

j_gene: TRBJ2-3
v_gene: TRBV9
CDR3aa: CASSVGPVGTSGTDTQYF

j_gene: TRBJ2-3
v_gene: TRBV12-3/TRBV12-4
CDR3aa: CASSRGVGTDAQYF

j_gene: TRBJ2-2
v_gene: TRBV5-4
CDR3aa: CANSPWGTGELFF

j_gene: TRBJ2-3
v_gene: TRBV27
CDR3aa: CASSLGAGPDTQYF

j_gene: TRBJ2-3
v_gene: TRBV7-9
CDR3aa: CASSLGAVGLAGGTDTQYF

j_gene: TRBJ2-1
v_gene: TRBV29-1
CDR3aa: CSASRLRTRRGNEQFF

j_gene: TRBJ2-1
v_gene: TRBV6-1
CDR3aa: CASSEQASGSNERFF

j_gene: TRBJ1-5
v_gene: TRBV5-8
CDR3aa: CASSYIRGNQPQHF

j_gene: TRBJ2-4
v_gene: TRBV2
CDR3aa: CASMAWGTTAKNIQYF

j_gene: TRBJ1-1
v_gene: TRBV12-3/TRBV12-4
CDR3aa: CASTVSGIAAQEAFF

j_gene: TRBJ1-2
v_gene: TRBV10-3
CDR3aa: CAISESLGRRGSTHSGGYTF

j_gene: TRBJ2-1
v_gene: TRBV20-1
CDR3aa: CSARGLNPNEQFF

j_gene: TRBJ1-2
v_gene: TRBV5-1
CDR3aa: CASSSRSGGYTF

j_gene: TRBJ1-1
v_gene: TRBV12-3/TRBV12-4
CDR3aa: CASSLRLRHPEAFF

j_gene: TRBJ1-1
v_gene: TRBV12-3/TRBV12-4
CDR3aa: CASSLGQGSRTAFF

j_gene: TRBJ1-2
v_gene: TRBV6-6
CDR3aa: CASTQTALVDYGYTF

j_gene: TRBJ1-2
v_gene: TRBV2
CDR3aa: CASYPLRDRDGYTF

j_gene: TRBJ2-7
v_gene: TRBV7-8
CDR3aa: CASSPGTAPSYEQYF

j_gene: TRBJ1-2
v_gene: TRBV20-1
CDR3aa: CSARRSQGGYTF

j_gene: TRBJ2-7
v_gene: TRBV5-6
CDR3aa: CASSATGGGYEQYF

j_gene: TRBJ2-1
v_gene: TRBV5-5
CDR3aa: CASSLILAGDNEQFF

j_gene: TRBJ2-3
v_gene: TRBV5-1
CDR3aa: CASSSHGPGRGTHTQYF